The 19 T cell receptor beta chains below come from one sample, sequenced in a study of blood T cell repertoires in COVID-19. The method was immunoSEQ multiplex PCR; TCRdb's version includes in-frame clones alone and lacks a portion of them. The sample contains 280,000 or so clones, over 75% of which appear only once. Sequenced sample: peripheral blood. The receptors stem from a human donor in a cohort sampled during active COVID-19.

The V and J genes are TRBV4-1 and TRBJ1-4, with a possible D match to TRBD1 (5 bases). V lost 3 bases and J lost 3, with 11 bases in between. Looked up from germline, CDR1 is MGHRA and CDR2 is YSYEKL. CDR3 length: 15 residues. The CDR3 DNA sequence: TGCGCCAGCAGCCATATTGACAGAGCTAATGAAAAACTGTTTTTT. It is translated as CASSHIDRANEKLFF.

Written as DNA, the CDR3 is TGTGCCAGTAGTATAGCCGGACAGATTAATCAGCCCCAGCATTTT. Its protein is CASSIAGQINQPQHF. The rearrangement links TRBV19 to TRBJ1-5, with D possibly matching TRBD1 (6 bases). CDR3 size: 15 residues. Germline loops: CDR1 LNHDA, CDR2 SQIVND (reference sequence). V lost 1 base and J lost 4, with 11 bases in between.

The table lists this clone with a count of one. The chain joins TRBV5-1 to TRBJ2-2; 7 nucleotides match TRBD1. The germline CDR1 and CDR2 sequences are SGHRS and YFSETQ. The V and J ends lost 4 bases and 6 bases, in that order; junction bases with no gene match: 9. The CDR3 has 15 amino acids. This chain's CDR3 is CASSRQQGLAGELFF. The CDR3 nucleotides are TGCGCCAGCAGCCGCCAACAGGGGTTGGCCGGGGAGCTGTTTTTT. The complete variable domain, with remaining parts taken from reference TRBV5-1 and TRBJ2-2, reads KAGVTQTPRYLIKTRGQQVTLSCSPISGHRSVSWYQQTPGQGLQFLFEYFSETQRNKGNFPGRFSGRQFSNSRSEMNVSTLELGDSALYLCASSRQQGLAGELFFGEGSRLTVL.

V usage is TRBV19 and J usage is TRBJ2-1; TRBD1 matches 7 bases. This CDR3 spans 12 amino acids. CDR1 and CDR2 (germline): LNHDA, SQIVND (reference sequence). V lost 3 bases, J lost 9 bases, and 2 bases stayed unmatched. CDR3 DNA sequence: TGTGCCAGTAGTATTGACAGGGCTGAGCAGTTCTTC. This translates into CASSIDRAEQFF. Complete variable domain (other parts from reference TRBV19 and TRBJ2-1): DGGITQSPKYLFRKEGQNVTLSCEQNLNHDAMYWYRQDPGQGLRLIYYSQIVNDFQKGDIAEGYSVSREKKESFPLTVTSAQKNPTAFYLCASSIDRAEQFFGPGTRLTVL.

The rearrangement joins TRBV4-1 to TRBJ1-2, with no clear D. The CDR3 sequence is 16 residues long. CDR1 is MGHRA, CDR2 YSYEKL, per germline. The V end lost 4 bases, the J end lost 4 bases, and 19 bases lay between the germline ends. The CDR3 reads CASSPTVPEQTYGYTF. CDR3 nucleotide sequence: TGCGCCAGCAGCCCAACCGTCCCGGAGCAAACCTATGGCTACACCTTC.

The chain couples TRBV5-4 to TRBJ1-1; 9 bases align to TRBD1. J gave up 4 bases and V 4 bases, and 11 bases lay outside the gene matches. Germline lookup yields CDR1 SGHNT and CDR2 YYREEE (reference sequence). CDR3 length equals 16 residues. The CDR3 is CASSPTGTGLGTEAFF. In DNA, the CDR3 is TGTGCCAGCAGCCCTACCGGGACAGGGTTGGGCACTGAAGCTTTCTTT.

V usage is TRBV15 and J usage is TRBJ2-2, with 9 bases identical to TRBD1. This CDR3 spans 16 amino acids. J was trimmed by 7 bases and V by 5 bases; bases with no gene match: 11. Germline values: CDR1 LNHNV, CDR2 YYDKDF (reference sequence). For the CDR3, the DNA is TGTGCCACCAGCGCCCCCGGGACAGGGAATTACGGGGAGCTGTTTTTT. It specifies CATSAPGTGNYGELFF.

This clone was found once. The J gene is TRBJ1-4, the V gene TRBV30; 9 positions match TRBD1. J gave up 8 bases and V 3 bases, and 10 bases lay outside the gene matches. The CDR3 length is 15 residues. Germline values: CDR1 GTSNPN, CDR2 SVGIG (reference sequence). The CDR3 reads CAWRGRDRAWEKLFF. For the CDR3, the DNA is TGTGCCTGGAGGGGCAGGGACAGGGCCTGGGAAAAACTGTTTTTT.

This clone has ten or more counts. The chain carries TRBV27 and TRBJ2-6, with 10 nucleotides matching TRBD1. The CDR3 spans 22 residues. Germline CDR1 MNHEY, CDR2 SMNVEV (reference sequence). V lost 4 bases, J lost 0 bases, and 18 bases stayed unmatched. CDR3 nucleotide sequence: TGTGCCAGCAGTTCTTCAGGACAGGGGGGAAGGTTGGACTACTCTGGGGCCAACGTCCTGACTTTC. Protein sequence: CASSSSGQGGRLDYSGANVLTF.

The chain joins TRBV4-1 to TRBJ2-3; 12 nucleotides agree with TRBD1. The CDR3 sequence is 17 residues long. V lost 0 bases and J lost 5; bases outside the gene matches: 6. Germline CDR1 MGHRA, CDR2 YSYEKL. In DNA, the CDR3 is TGCGCCAGCAGCCAAGATTTGGGACAGGGGGCATTAGATACGCAGTATTTT. It is translated as CASSQDLGQGALDTQYF.

This clone was observed a single time. The chain has TRBV7-9 and TRBJ2-1; TRBD2 aligns across 12 bases. The CDR3 is made up of 17 amino acids. With V trimmed by 5 bases and J by 5 bases, 10 bases remained unmatched. Per the germline V gene, CDR1 is SEHNR and CDR2 is FQNEAQ (reference sequence). The CDR3 coding sequence is TGTGCCAGCAGCCGACGGACTAGCGGGGCCGTCGACAATGAGCAGTTCTTC. Translating it yields CASSRRTSGAVDNEQFF.

This clone was detected only once. The same CDR3 is also encoded by other DNA sequences in this sample. The chain couples TRBV20-1 to TRBJ2-1; D uncertain. Germline CDR1 reads DFQATT; CDR2 reads SNEGSKA (reference sequence). V lost 3 bases, J lost 10 bases, and 10 bases lay in between. The CDR3 runs to 11 residues. The CDR3, as DNA: TGCAGTGCTAGTTCCGGCGGCGAGCAGTTCTTC. Translated, it gives CSASSGGEQFF.

The chain uses TRBV18 and TRBJ1-6, with 7 positions matching TRBD1. V lost 4 bases and J lost 7; bases outside the gene matches: 4. Germline values: CDR1 KGHSH, CDR2 LQKENI. The CDR3 extends over 14 amino acids. In DNA form, the CDR3 reads TGTGCCAGCTCACGGACAGGCAGAAATTCACCCCTCCACTTT. The encoded protein is CASSRTGRNSPLHF.

The V and J genes are TRBV19 and TRBJ2-2; TRBD1 is a possible D gene (6 bases). Germline CDR1 reads LNHDA; CDR2 reads SQIVND (reference sequence). Deletions cut 7 bases from V and 6 bases from J, with 18 bases between. This CDR3 spans 15 amino acids. CDR3 in amino acids: CASKPGVGLSGELFF. The CDR3 nucleotides read TGTGCCAGTAAACCAGGGGTCGGGCTGTCCGGGGAGCTGTTTTTT.

The rearrangement joins TRBV18 to TRBJ1-6, with D uncertain. The CDR3 is 18 residues long. Germline V CDR1 and CDR2: KGHSH, LQKENI. The V end lost 3 bases, the J end lost 0 bases, and 15 bases lay between the germline ends. The CDR3 DNA reads TGTGCCAGCTCACCTCTCGGAGTCACCGCCTCCTATAATTCACCCCTCCACTTT. Translated, it gives CASSPLGVTASYNSPLHF.

The rearrangement uses TRBV28 and TRBJ2-7, with D perhaps matching TRBD1 (5 bases). V was shortened by 7 bases and J by 5 bases, with 18 bases between the two germline ends. Germline loops: CDR1 MDHEN, CDR2 SYDVKM. The CDR3 extends over 14 amino acids. The CDR3 protein is CASTPDRGSNEQYF. CDR3 bases: TGTGCCAGCACGCCGGATAGGGGATCGAACGAGCAGTACTTC.

The chain uses TRBV6-5 and TRBJ2-7, with 13 bases aligning to TRBD2. The V and J ends lost 7 bases and 6 bases, in that order; junction bases with no gene match: 6. Germline loops: CDR1 MNHEY, CDR2 SVGAGI. The CDR3 consists of 14 residues. The CDR3 bases are TGTGCCAGCACTCAGGGACTAGCGGGAAGCGAGCAGTACTTC. Residues: CASTQGLAGSEQYF.

This clone is a singleton in its sample. V and J are TRBV7-8 and TRBJ2-2; a possible D gene is TRBD1 (5 bases). This CDR3 comprises 13 residues. V was shortened by 3 bases and J by 8 bases, with 10 bases between the two germline ends. Germline CDR1 SGHVS, CDR2 FQNEAQ. CDR3 nucleotides: TGTGCCAGCAGCTTCAGGGTCGGTGGGGAGCTGTTTTTT. Translation gives CASSFRVGGELFF.

This clone was detected once. J is TRBJ2-1 and V is TRBV6-5; D might be TRBD2 (5 bases). The CDR3 runs 14 residues. Germline V CDR1 and CDR2: MNHEY, SVGAGI. Trimming removed 5 bases at V and 1 base at J, with 9 bases between. CDR3 DNA: TGTGCCAGCAGTCCCCCGGGGTCCTACAATGAGCAGTTCTTC. This gives the protein CASSPPGSYNEQFF.